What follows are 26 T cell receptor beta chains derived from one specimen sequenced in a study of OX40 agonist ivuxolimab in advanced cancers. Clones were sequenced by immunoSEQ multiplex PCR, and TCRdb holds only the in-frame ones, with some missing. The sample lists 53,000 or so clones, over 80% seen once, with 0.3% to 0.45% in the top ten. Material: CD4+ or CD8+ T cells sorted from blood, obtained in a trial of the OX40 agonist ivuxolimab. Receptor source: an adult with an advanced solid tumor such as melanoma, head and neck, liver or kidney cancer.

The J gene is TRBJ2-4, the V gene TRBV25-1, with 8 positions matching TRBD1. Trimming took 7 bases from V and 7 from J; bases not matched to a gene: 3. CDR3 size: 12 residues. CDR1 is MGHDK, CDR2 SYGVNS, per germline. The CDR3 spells CASTQGGNIQYF. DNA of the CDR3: TGTGCCAGCACACAGGGGGGCAACATTCAGTACTTC. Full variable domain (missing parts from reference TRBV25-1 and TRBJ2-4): EADIYQTPRYLVIGTGKKITLECSQTMGHDKMYWYQQDPGMELHLIHYSYGVNSTEKGDLSSESTVSRIRTEHFPLTLESARPSHTSQYLCASTQGGNIQYFGAGTRLSVL.

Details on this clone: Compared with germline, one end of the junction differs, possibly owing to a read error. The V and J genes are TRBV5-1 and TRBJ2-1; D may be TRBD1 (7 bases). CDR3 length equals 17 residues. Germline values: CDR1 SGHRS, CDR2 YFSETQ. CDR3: CASSRGRGQRGYNAQFF. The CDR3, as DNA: TGCGCCAGCAGCCGTGGGCGGGGACAGAGAGGATACAATGCGCAGTTCTTC.

Written as DNA, the CDR3 is TGCGCCAGCAGCTTGGGAGGGACAGTACAAGAGACCCAGTACTTC. As protein: CASSLGGTVQETQYF. The genes are TRBV5-1 and TRBJ2-5; 7 nucleotides line up with TRBD1. The V and J ends lost 0 bases and 2 bases, in that order; junction bases with no gene match: 4. The CDR3 is made up of 15 amino acids. Germline CDR1 SGHRS, CDR2 YFSETQ.

The CDR3 sequence is CASSLGQETQYF. The CDR3 DNA reads as TGCGCCAGCAGCTTGGGCCAAGAGACCCAGTACTTC. V and J are TRBV5-1 and TRBJ2-5; unclear D gene. The CDR3 covers 12 residues. Germline V gene lookup returns CDR1 SGHRS and CDR2 YFSETQ. The V end was cut by 0 bases, the J end by 1 base, with 1 base between.

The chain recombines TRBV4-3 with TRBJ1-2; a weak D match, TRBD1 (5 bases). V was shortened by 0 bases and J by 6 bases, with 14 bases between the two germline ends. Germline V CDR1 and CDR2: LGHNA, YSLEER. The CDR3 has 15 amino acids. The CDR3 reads CASSQDQAGRNGYTF. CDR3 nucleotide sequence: TGCGCCAGCAGCCAAGATCAGGCAGGGCGAAATGGCTACACCTTC.

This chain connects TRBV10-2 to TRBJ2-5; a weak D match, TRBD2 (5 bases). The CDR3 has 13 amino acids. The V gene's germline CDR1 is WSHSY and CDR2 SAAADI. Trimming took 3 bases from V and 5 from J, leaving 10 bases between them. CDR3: CASSELGVETQYF. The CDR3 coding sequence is TGCGCCAGCAGTGAATTGGGAGTTGAGACCCAGTACTTC.

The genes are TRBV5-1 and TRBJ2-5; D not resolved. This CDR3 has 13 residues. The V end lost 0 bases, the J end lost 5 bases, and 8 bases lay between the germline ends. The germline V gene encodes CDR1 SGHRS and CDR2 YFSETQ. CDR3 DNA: TGCGCCAGCAGCTTGGATAGGCCTGAGACCCAGTACTTC. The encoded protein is CASSLDRPETQYF. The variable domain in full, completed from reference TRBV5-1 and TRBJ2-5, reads KAGVTQTPRYLIKTRGQQVTLSCSPISGHRSVSWYQQTPGQGLQFLFEYFSETQRNKGNFPGRFSGRQFSNSRSEMNVSTLELGDSALYLCASSLDRPETQYFGPGTRLLVL.

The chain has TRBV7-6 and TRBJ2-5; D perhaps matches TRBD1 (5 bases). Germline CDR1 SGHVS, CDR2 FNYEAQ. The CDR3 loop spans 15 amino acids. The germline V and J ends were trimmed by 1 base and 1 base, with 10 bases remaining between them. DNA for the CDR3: TGTGCCAGCAGCTTAGTTAGACAGTCCCAAGAGACCCAGTACTTC. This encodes CASSLVRQSQETQYF.

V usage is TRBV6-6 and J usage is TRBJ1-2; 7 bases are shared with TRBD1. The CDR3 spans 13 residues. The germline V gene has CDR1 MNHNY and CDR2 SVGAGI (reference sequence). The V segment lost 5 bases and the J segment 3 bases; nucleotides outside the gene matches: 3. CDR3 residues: CASSATGDYGYTF. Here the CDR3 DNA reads TGTGCCAGCAGTGCTACAGGGGACTATGGCTACACCTTC.

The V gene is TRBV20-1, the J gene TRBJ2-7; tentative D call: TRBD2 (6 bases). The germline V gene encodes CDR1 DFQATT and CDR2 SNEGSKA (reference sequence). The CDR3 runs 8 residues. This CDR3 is CRAGEQYF. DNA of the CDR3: TGCAGGGCGGGGGAGCAGTACTTC.

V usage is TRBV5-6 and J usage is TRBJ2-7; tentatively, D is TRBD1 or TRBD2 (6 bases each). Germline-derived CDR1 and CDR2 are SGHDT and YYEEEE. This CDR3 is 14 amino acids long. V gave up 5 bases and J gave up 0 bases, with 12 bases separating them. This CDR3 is CASSRGVGSYEQYF. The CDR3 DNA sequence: TGTGCCAGCAGTAGGGGGGTGGGCTCCTACGAGCAGTACTTC.

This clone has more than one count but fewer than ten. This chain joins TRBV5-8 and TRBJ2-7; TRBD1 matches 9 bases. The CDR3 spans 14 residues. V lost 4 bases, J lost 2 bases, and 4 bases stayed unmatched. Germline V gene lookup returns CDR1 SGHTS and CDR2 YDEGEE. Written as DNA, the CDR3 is TGTGCCAGCAGCCCTCGACAGGGGGCCTACGAGCAGTACTTC. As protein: CASSPRQGAYEQYF.

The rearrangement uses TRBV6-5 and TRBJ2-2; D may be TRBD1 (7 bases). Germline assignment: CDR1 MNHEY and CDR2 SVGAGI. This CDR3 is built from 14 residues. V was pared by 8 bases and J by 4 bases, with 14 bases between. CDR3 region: CASLLQGGTGELFF. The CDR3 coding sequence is TGTGCCAGCCTTCTTCAGGGGGGCACCGGGGAGCTGTTTTTT.

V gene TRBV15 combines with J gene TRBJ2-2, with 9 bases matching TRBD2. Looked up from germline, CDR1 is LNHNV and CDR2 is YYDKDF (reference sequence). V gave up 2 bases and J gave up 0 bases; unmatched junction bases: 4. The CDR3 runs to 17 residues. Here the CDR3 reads CATSRPSSGTNTGELFF. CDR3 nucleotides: TGTGCCACCAGCAGACCCTCTAGCGGGACGAACACCGGGGAGCTGTTTTTT.

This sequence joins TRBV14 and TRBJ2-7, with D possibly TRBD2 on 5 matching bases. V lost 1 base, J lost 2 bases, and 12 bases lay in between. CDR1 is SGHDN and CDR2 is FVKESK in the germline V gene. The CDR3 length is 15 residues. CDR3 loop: CASSQVVAKAYEQYF. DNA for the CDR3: TGTGCCAGCAGCCAAGTCGTAGCGAAGGCCTACGAGCAGTACTTC.

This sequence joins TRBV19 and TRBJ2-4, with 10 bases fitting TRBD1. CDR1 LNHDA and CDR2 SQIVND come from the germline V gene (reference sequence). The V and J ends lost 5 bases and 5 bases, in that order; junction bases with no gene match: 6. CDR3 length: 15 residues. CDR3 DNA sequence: TGTGCCAGTAGTGCCGCCGGGACAGGGGAAAACATTCAGTACTTC. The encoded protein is CASSAAGTGENIQYF.

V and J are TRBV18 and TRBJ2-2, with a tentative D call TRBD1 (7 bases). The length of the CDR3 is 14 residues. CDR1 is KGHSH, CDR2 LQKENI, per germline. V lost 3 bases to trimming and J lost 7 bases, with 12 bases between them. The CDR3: CASSPGQEGGELFF. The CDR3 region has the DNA TGTGCCAGCTCACCCGGACAGGAGGGCGGGGAGCTGTTTTTT.

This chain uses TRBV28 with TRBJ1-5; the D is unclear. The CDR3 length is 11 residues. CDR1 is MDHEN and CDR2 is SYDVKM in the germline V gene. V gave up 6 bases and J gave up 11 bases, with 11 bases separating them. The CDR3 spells CASRSALAQHF. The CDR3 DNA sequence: TGTGCCAGCAGGTCAGCTTTGGCCCAGCATTTT.

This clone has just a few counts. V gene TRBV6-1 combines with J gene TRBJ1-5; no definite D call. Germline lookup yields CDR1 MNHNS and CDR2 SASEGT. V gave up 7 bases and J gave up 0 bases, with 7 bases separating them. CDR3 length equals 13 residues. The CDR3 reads CASTRTSNQPQHF. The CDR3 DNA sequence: TGTGCCAGCACCAGGACTAGCAATCAGCCCCAGCATTTT.

In nucleotides, the CDR3 is TGCAGTGCTACCCGTGGGGGGGGCTACACCTTC. Protein sequence: CSATRGGGYTF. The chain uses TRBV20-1 and TRBJ1-2, with a tentative D call TRBD1 (5 bases). V lost 4 bases and J 8 bases, leaving 11 bases between the germline ends. CDR1 DFQATT and CDR2 SNEGSKA come from the germline V gene (reference sequence). This CDR3 is 11 amino acids long.

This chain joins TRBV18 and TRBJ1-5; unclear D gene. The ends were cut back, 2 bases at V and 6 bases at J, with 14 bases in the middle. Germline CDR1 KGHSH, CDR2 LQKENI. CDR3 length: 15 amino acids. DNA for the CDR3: TGTGCCAGCTCACCAGCGTTTCGGGGTGGTCAGCCCCAGCATTTT. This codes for CASSPAFRGGQPQHF.

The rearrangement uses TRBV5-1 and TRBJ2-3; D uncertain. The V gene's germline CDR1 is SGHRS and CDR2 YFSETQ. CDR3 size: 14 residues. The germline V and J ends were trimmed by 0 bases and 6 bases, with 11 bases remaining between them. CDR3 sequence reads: CASSLGPETDTQYF. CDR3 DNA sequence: TGCGCCAGCAGCTTGGGTCCAGAAACGGATACGCAGTATTTT.

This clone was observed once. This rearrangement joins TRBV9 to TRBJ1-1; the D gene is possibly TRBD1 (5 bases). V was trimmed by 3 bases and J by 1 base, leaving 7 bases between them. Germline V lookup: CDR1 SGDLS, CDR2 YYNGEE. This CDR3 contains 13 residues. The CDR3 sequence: CASSATGNTEAFF. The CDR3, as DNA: TGTGCCAGCAGCGCCACAGGGAACACTGAAGCTTTCTTT.

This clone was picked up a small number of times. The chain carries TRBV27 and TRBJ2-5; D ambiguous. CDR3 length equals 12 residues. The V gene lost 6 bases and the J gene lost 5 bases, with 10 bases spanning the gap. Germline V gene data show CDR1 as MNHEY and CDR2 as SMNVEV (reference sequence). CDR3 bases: TGTGCCAGCAGGTCGAACTATGAGACCCAGTACTTC. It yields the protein CASRSNYETQYF.

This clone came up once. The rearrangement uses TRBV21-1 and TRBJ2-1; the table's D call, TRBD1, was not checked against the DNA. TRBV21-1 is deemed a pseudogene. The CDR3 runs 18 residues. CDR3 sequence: CASSKSPDRESLNNEQFF. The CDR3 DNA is TGTGCCAGCAGCAAATCTCCAGACAGGGAGAGCCTTAACAATGAGCAGTTCTTC.

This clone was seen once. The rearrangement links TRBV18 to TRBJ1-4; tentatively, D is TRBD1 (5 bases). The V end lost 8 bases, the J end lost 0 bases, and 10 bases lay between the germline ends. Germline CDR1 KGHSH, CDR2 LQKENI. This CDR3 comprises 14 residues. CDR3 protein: CASTQGATNEKLFF. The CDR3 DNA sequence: TGTGCCAGCACCCAGGGTGCAACTAATGAAAAACTGTTTTTT.